These T cell receptor beta chains were read from a single sample in a study of blood T cells in healthy people across ages. TCRdb ran MiXCR on the 5' RACE reads and lists one entry per CDR3 protein. Of about 760,000 distinct CDR3 sequences in the sample, 56% were seen once. Sequences were obtained from blood. These receptors were taken from a man in his forties in good health. The CDR3 runs from the conserved cysteine through the conserved F or W. Each record gives: D gene, J gene, clone size, CDR3 length, V gene, CDR3 DNA, CDR3 protein. A D gene is named only where the DNA matches it firmly. Only part of the rows carry a size: once, few, many, or a class if the clone is expanded.

NA | TRBJ2-7 | few | 13 | TRBV29-1 | TGCAGCGTTAGGGGGGGTGGGGTCTACGAGCAGTACTTC | CSVRGGGVYEQYF
NA | TRBJ2-5 | NA | 15 | TRBV20-1 | TGCAGTGCTAGAGAACTAGCCGAAGTCTACAATGAGCAGTACTTC | CSARELAEVYNEQYF
NA | TRBJ2-1 | NA | 11 | TRBV5-1 | TGCGCCAGCAGCTTGGAACAGTGGCAGTTCTTC | CASSLEQWQFF
NA | TRBJ1-1 | NA | 17 | TRBV20-1 | TGCAGTGCTACTCCTGTTTCGGGGGGACTGATGAACACTGAAGCTTTCTTT | CSATPVSGGLMNTEAFF
TRBD2 | TRBJ2-7 | NA | 18 | TRBV4-3 | TGCGCCAGCAGCCAAGAATTGACTAGCGGGTTAGCGGATTACGAGCAGTACTTC | CASSQELTSGLADYEQYF
TRBD2 | TRBJ2-5 | NA | 19 | TRBV12-3/TRBV12-4 | TGTGCCAGCAGTTTTCGGTCTAGCGGGGGCCTCGACGGTAAAGAGACCCAGTACTTC | CASSFRSSGGLDGKETQYF
NA | TRBJ2-4 | NA | 15 | TRBV5-5 | TGTGCCAGCACAAGGGACATCCTAGCCAAAAACATTCAGTACTTC | CASTRDILAKNIQYF
NA | TRBJ2-1 | once | 15 | TRBV5-1 | TGCGCCAGCAGCTTGGAAGGGGGTAAAATTAATGAGCAGTTCTTC | CASSLEGGKINEQFF
TRBD1 | TRBJ2-2 | NA | 14 | TRBV2 | TGTGCCAGCAGGCGGGACAGGGGCACCGGGGAGCTGTTTTTT | CASRRDRGTGELFF
NA | TRBJ2-7 | few | 14 | TRBV15 | TGTGCCACCAGCAGAGGAGGGAGCTCCTACGAGCAGTACTTC | CATSRGGSSYEQYF
NA | TRBJ1-1 | many | 14 | TRBV27 | TGTGCCAGCAGTTTGGACAGAGCGAACACTGAAGCTTTCTTT | CASSLDRANTEAFF
TRBD2 | TRBJ2-6 | many | 18 | TRBV4-3 | TGCGCCAGCAGCCAACAGATAGCGGGGAACTCTGGGGCCAACGTCCTGACTTTC | CASSQQIAGNSGANVLTF
TRBD1 | TRBJ1-6 | NA | 17 | TRBV11-2 | TGTGCCAGCAGCTTAGATCATGTTGCAGGGGGCAGTTCACCCCTCCACTTT | CASSLDHVAGGSSPLHF
NA | TRBJ1-6 | few | 13 | TRBV20-1 | TGCAGTGCTAGAGAAGCGGGGAATTCACCCCTCCACTTT | CSAREAGNSPLHF
NA | TRBJ1-2 | NA | 15 | TRBV5-1 | TGCGCCAGCAGCTTGGTCAGCCTCGGAAGCGGTGGCTACACCTTC | CASSLVSLGSGGYTF
TRBD2 | TRBJ2-3 | NA | 17 | TRBV7-2 | TGTGCCAGCAGCCCAGAACCATGGCGGGAGCAAACAGATACGCAGTATTTT | CASSPEPWREQTDTQYF
TRBD1 | TRBJ1-1 | NA | 14 | TRBV5-1 | TGCGCCAGCAGACCCGGACAGGGCGCCACTGAAGCTTTCTTT | CASRPGQGATEAFF
NA | TRBJ1-6 | NA | 15 | TRBV28 | TGTGCCAGCAGGGCGGGGGAGCTTAATAATTCACCCCTCCACTTT | CASRAGELNNSPLHF
TRBD1 | TRBJ1-1 | NA | 13 | TRBV5-1 | TGCGCCAGCAGCTTGGCCCGACAGGGGGAAGCTTTCTTT | CASSLARQGEAFF
NA | TRBJ2-7 | NA | 16 | TRBV7-9 | TGTGCCAGCAGCTTAGGTCTAGGGACAATCTATTACGAGCAGTACTTC | CASSLGLGTIYYEQYF
NA | TRBJ2-3 | NA | 15 | TRBV29-1 | TGCAGCGTTGAACGGGGTATCGATCCCACAGATACGCAGTATTTT | CSVERGIDPTDTQYF
NA | TRBJ2-3 | few | 15 | TRBV6-5 | TGTGCCAGCAGTTATGGGGGGAGTTGGACAGATACGCAGTATTTT | CASSYGGSWTDTQYF
NA | TRBJ2-2 | NA | 14 | TRBV27 | TGTGCCAGCAGTCTCGGGACGCGCACCGGGGAGCTGTTTTTT | CASSLGTRTGELFF
TRBD1 | TRBJ2-2 | NA | 15 | TRBV27 | TGTGCCAGCAGACACCGGGACAGGAGATCCGGGGAGCTGTTTTTT | CASRHRDRRSGELFF
NA | TRBJ1-1 | NA | 16 | TRBV6-1 | TGTGCCAGCAGTGACGCCCAGGGGTTCATGAGCACTGAAGCTTTCTTT | CASSDAQGFMSTEAFF
TRBD2 | TRBJ2-3 | NA | 14 | TRBV27 | TGTGCCAGCAGTGTGGGACTAGCGCCAGATACGCAGTATTTT | CASSVGLAPDTQYF
NA | TRBJ2-6 | NA | 16 | TRBV12-3/TRBV12-4 | TGTGCCAGCAGGAACACAGGAAGCTCTGGGGCCAACGTCCTGACTTTC | CASRNTGSSGANVLTF
TRBD1 | TRBJ2-5 | few | 17 | TRBV7-6 | TGTGCCAGCAGCTTAGGACAGGGTCTCCGTCGCCAAGAGACCCAGTACTTC | CASSLGQGLRRQETQYF
NA | TRBJ2-3 | NA | 14 | TRBV27 | TGTGCCAGCAGTTTATCTTGGCCTACAGATACGCAGTATTTT | CASSLSWPTDTQYF
NA | TRBJ2-3 | NA | 15 | TRBV6-5 | TGTGCCAGCAGTTACTCGGTCGGCGGTTTCGACTCGCAGTATTTT | CASSYSVGGFDSQYF
NA | TRBJ2-7 | many | 14 | TRBV27 | TGTGCCAGCAGCTTCGAAGCAGAATCCTACGAGCAGTACTTC | CASSFEAESYEQYF
NA | TRBJ2-6 | few | 19 | TRBV21-1 | TGTGCCAGCAGCAAAAGGAGGGAAAAGTTTGACTCTGGGGCCAACGTCCTGACTTTC | CASSKRREKFDSGANVLTF
TRBD1 | TRBJ2-1 | NA | 18 | TRBV28 | TGTGCCAGCAGTTTTAGTTCGGTTGAGAGGGGGCTAGGTGATGAGCAGTTCTTC | CASSFSSVERGLGDEQFF
NA | TRBJ2-3 | NA | 13 | TRBV29-1 | TGCAGCGTTGGACCTCAGGGAACAGATACGCGGTATTTT | CSVGPQGTDTRYF
NA | TRBJ2-5 | few | 14 | TRBV4-3 | TGCGCCAGCAGCCAAGACTCGGGAGTGGAGACCCAGTACTTC | CASSQDSGVETQYF
TRBD1 | TRBJ1-1 | few | 15 | TRBV14 | TGTGCCAGCAGCCCCCGACAGGGGCGGAACACTGAAGCTTTCTTT | CASSPRQGRNTEAFF
NA | TRBJ2-6 | few | 18 | TRBV11-1 | TGTGCCAGCAGCTTATTCTCAGGGGCGATTACTGGGGCCAACGTCCTGACTTTC | CASSLFSGAITGANVLTF
NA | TRBJ1-2 | once | 13 | TRBV7-9 | TGTGCCAGCAGCCCAGGGACGTACTATGGCTACACCTTC | CASSPGTYYGYTF
NA | TRBJ2-5 | NA | 13 | TRBV6-5 | TGTGCCAGCAGAGCGACAGGTGAAGAGACCCAGTACTTC | CASRATGEETQYF
NA | TRBJ1-1 | NA | 15 | TRBV5-4 | TGTGCCAGCAGCTTGGTAGGCACCCCGAACACTGAAGCTTTCTTT | CASSLVGTPNTEAFF
TRBD1 | TRBJ2-2 | NA | 16 | TRBV5-1 | TGCGCCAGCAGCGAGGACAGGGGAGAGAACACCGGGGAGCTGTTTTTT | CASSEDRGENTGELFF
NA | TRBJ1-5 | NA | 15 | TRBV5-5 | TGTGCCAGCAGCTTTTCGGCCAGGGCGGGTCAGCCCCAGCATTTT | CASSFSARAGQPQHF
NA | TRBJ1-2 | NA | 15 | TRBV12-3/TRBV12-4 | TGTGCCAGCAGTTTTAGGGCACAGGGCCTAGATGGCTACACCTTC | CASSFRAQGLDGYTF
NA | TRBJ1-1 | once | 11 | TRBV29-1 | TGCAGCGTTGTAATAAACACTGAAGCTTTCTTT | CSVVINTEAFF
TRBD1 | TRBJ2-5 | NA | 17 | TRBV4-3 | TGCGCCAGCAGCCAAGAGGGACAGGGAGGGGCCCAAGAGACCCAGTACTTC | CASSQEGQGGAQETQYF
NA | TRBJ1-4 | NA | 15 | TRBV7-8 | TGTGCCAGCAGTTTCTATGGGGGGTTGGGTGAAAAACTGTTTTTT | CASSFYGGLGEKLFF
TRBD1 | TRBJ2-6 | NA | 14 | TRBV14 | TGTGCCAGCAGCCATCAGGGGGCAAAAATAGTCCTGACTTTC | CASSHQGAKIVLTF